A selection of T cell receptor beta chains follows, all from one sample in a study of OX40 agonist ivuxolimab in advanced cancers. This table comes from immunoSEQ multiplex PCR, and its TCRdb copy is limited to in-frame clones, with some not included. Of about 45,000 clones listed, approximately 90% were seen once; the top ten hold approximately 18%. The sample consisted of CD4+ or CD8+ T cells sorted from blood, taken in a trial of the OX40 agonist ivuxolimab. Receptor source: an adult with an advanced solid tumor such as melanoma, head and neck, liver or kidney cancer. Both conserved end residues are trimmed from each CDR3.

V: TRBV28
J: TRBJ1-6
CDR3: ASSVRVQNSPLH

V: TRBV6-5
J: TRBJ2-7
CDR3: ASSYATGFGEQY

V: TRBV5-8
J: TRBJ2-7
CDR3: ASSLLPQTYEQY

V: TRBV28
J: TRBJ2-7
CDR3: ASSGGVAYEQY

V: TRBV11-1
J: TRBJ2-7
CDR3: ASSLETGSYEQY

V: TRBV19
J: TRBJ1-4
CDR3: ASTRSRDRVPNEKLF

V: TRBV5-8
J: TRBJ2-5
CDR3: ASSGTAYQETQY

V: TRBV7-6
J: TRBJ2-2
CDR3: ASSLDGTGELF

V: TRBV2
J: TRBJ2-3
CDR3: ASSEGVGASSTDTQY

V: TRBV28
J: TRBJ1-1
CDR3: ASSFEGLNTEAF

V: TRBV30
J: TRBJ2-1
CDR3: AWSLNEQF

V: TRBV28
J: TRBJ2-3
CDR3: ASSFSSRDTSTDTQY

V: TRBV28
J: TRBJ2-1
CDR3: ASSPEPYNEQF

V: TRBV5-5
J: TRBJ1-5
CDR3: ASSRGTASNQPQH

V: TRBV7-8
J: TRBJ2-5
CDR3: ASSSTGNEETQY

V: TRBV13
J: TRBJ1-2
CDR3: ASSLGMPSGYT

V: TRBV20-1
J: TRBJ1-2
CDR3: SARVRDGYT

V: TRBV4-1
J: TRBJ2-1
CDR3: ASSQDGAGAYGNEQF

V: TRBV7-6
J: TRBJ1-1
CDR3: ASSLGGMNTEAF

V: TRBV6-4
J: TRBJ2-6
CDR3: ASSGEPWTSGTSGANVLT

V: TRBV7-3
J: TRBJ2-1
CDR3: ASSPDISYNEQF

V: TRBV7-8
J: TRBJ2-7
CDR3: ASSNGQAPYEQY

V: TRBV7-2
J: TRBJ2-7
CDR3: ASSFSGGYAYEQY

V: TRBV7-9
J: TRBJ1-5
CDR3: ASSLTNQPQH

V: TRBV6-4
J: TRBJ2-2
CDR3: ASSDSTLGNTGELF

V: TRBV10-2
J: TRBJ1-6
CDR3: ASSLVWDGGVSPLH

V: TRBV28
J: TRBJ2-5
CDR3: ASSFIRGETQY

V: TRBV28
J: TRBJ2-5
CDR3: ARFSQPRDKRVQETQY

V: TRBV9
J: TRBJ2-2
CDR3: ASSVGSLGGELF

V: TRBV2
J: TRBJ2-3
CDR3: ASSEAGAQY

V: TRBV28
J: TRBJ2-5
CDR3: ASSHDTGAGETQY

V: TRBV25-1
J: TRBJ2-5
CDR3: ASSEYSLGTEYQETQY

V: TRBV19
J: TRBJ2-1
CDR3: ASSPTSGGFNEQF

V: TRBV27
J: TRBJ1-2
CDR3: ASSRDGYGYT

V: TRBV6-1
J: TRBJ1-4
CDR3: ASSEGYEKLF

V: TRBV7-8
J: TRBJ2-5
CDR3: ASSLAGRGGQETQY